The rows below give T cell receptor beta chains drawn from one sample of a study of CD8 T cells in ankylosing spondylitis. One entry per CDR3 protein, called by TCRdb with MiXCR from the 5' RACE reads. The top ten clones hold 16% of a sample with 150,000 to 250,000 distinct CDR3 sequences, about 13% of them seen once. The specimen was blood, either unsorted or a sorted T cell fraction (not recorded which). These receptors came from a male donor with ankylosing spondylitis or in good health (not recorded which). Both conserved end residues are trimmed from each CDR3. Each record gives: CDR3 protein, clone size, J gene, V gene, CDR3 length. Part of the rows lack a size; the others show once, few, many or a class for expanded clones.

CDR3: ASSPLGLWAETQY
size: few
J: TRBJ2-5
V: TRBV11-2
length: 13

CDR3: ASSYSGGAETQY
size: -
J: TRBJ2-5
V: TRBV6-5
length: 12

CDR3: SVVGPRTDTQY
size: -
J: TRBJ2-3
V: TRBV29-1
length: 11

CDR3: ASSYGRGGGELF
size: -
J: TRBJ2-2
V: TRBV6-5
length: 12

CDR3: ASNPSSYNEQF
size: -
J: TRBJ2-1
V: TRBV7-9
length: 11

CDR3: ASSESVAGGNNEQF
size: -
J: TRBJ2-1
V: TRBV10-2
length: 14

CDR3: ASSLTWPSTDTQY
size: -
J: TRBJ2-3
V: TRBV11-2
length: 13

CDR3: ASSQGGFSTDTQY
size: few
J: TRBJ2-3
V: TRBV4-2
length: 13

CDR3: ASKRGHTEAF
size: -
J: TRBJ1-1
V: TRBV7-9
length: 10

CDR3: ASRQGYEQY
size: many
J: TRBJ2-7
V: TRBV4-2
length: 9

CDR3: ASSLERDYYNEQF
size: few
J: TRBJ2-1
V: TRBV7-9
length: 13

CDR3: ASSPELAGQRLQY
size: few
J: TRBJ2-3
V: TRBV6-1
length: 13

CDR3: ATGLRGDEQF
size: few
J: TRBJ2-1
V: TRBV9
length: 10

CDR3: SALYLAGGTNEQF
size: few
J: TRBJ2-1
V: TRBV20-1
length: 13

CDR3: SVDREDTDTQY
size: few
J: TRBJ2-3
V: TRBV29-1
length: 11

CDR3: ASSPQEGEDTQY
size: few
J: TRBJ2-3
V: TRBV6-1
length: 12

CDR3: ASSLTSMTAALYGYT
size: -
J: TRBJ1-2
V: TRBV5-1
length: 15

CDR3: ASSQSGLAGRSEQF
size: -
J: TRBJ2-1
V: TRBV4-1
length: 14

CDR3: ASSGNIGPEGVEQF
size: -
J: TRBJ2-1
V: TRBV2
length: 14

CDR3: ASSLGLWDRSFSGGSTDTQY
size: many
J: TRBJ2-3
V: TRBV11-3
length: 20

CDR3: AIRRGDLGTGELF
size: many
J: TRBJ2-2
V: TRBV10-3
length: 13

CDR3: ASSPGTGYNEQF
size: few
J: TRBJ2-1
V: TRBV7-9
length: 12

CDR3: ASSQVKYEQY
size: -
J: TRBJ2-7
V: TRBV3-1
length: 10

CDR3: ASSPVGYGFDEQY
size: few
J: TRBJ2-7
V: TRBV27
length: 13

CDR3: SVEDRNQGTDTQY
size: many
J: TRBJ2-3
V: TRBV29-1
length: 13

CDR3: ASSWGSAGGFNEQF
size: -
J: TRBJ2-1
V: TRBV27
length: 14

CDR3: ASSQDGQTWGLDTQY
size: few
J: TRBJ2-3
V: TRBV3-1
length: 15

CDR3: ASSGVGLLY
size: -
J: TRBJ2-4
V: TRBV2
length: 9

CDR3: ASSSGQGLKSTEAF
size: few
J: TRBJ1-1
V: TRBV9
length: 14

CDR3: ASSGQGSEKLF
size: -
J: TRBJ1-4
V: TRBV12-3/TRBV12-4
length: 11

CDR3: ASSSHDYEQY
size: few
J: TRBJ2-7
V: TRBV27
length: 10

CDR3: SSPGSRGETQY
size: few
J: TRBJ2-5
V: TRBV20-1
length: 11

CDR3: ASSVGGSTEQY
size: many
J: TRBJ2-7
V: TRBV9
length: 11

CDR3: ASSFSGGDNEQF
size: -
J: TRBJ2-1
V: TRBV7-9
length: 12

CDR3: ASSPRWGDRGPLNKETQY
size: -
J: TRBJ2-5
V: TRBV9
length: 18

CDR3: ASTPSADTQY
size: -
J: TRBJ2-3
V: TRBV9
length: 10

CDR3: ASSLGIYRTEAF
size: many
J: TRBJ1-1
V: TRBV12-3/TRBV12-4
length: 12

CDR3: ASSFLNEQF
size: -
J: TRBJ2-1
V: TRBV11-2
length: 9